The 17 T cell receptor beta chains below were found in one sample sequenced in a study of beta chain features in type 1 diabetes. Sequenced material consisted of expressed TCRB transcripts (all of the isolated RNA was reverse transcribed). Sequencing used immunoSEQ multiplex PCR; TCRdb keeps in-frame clones, though not all of them. Seen here are roughly 610,000 clones, roughly a sixth observed once, and the top ten hold about 0.087%. Sequencing input: naive CD4+ T cells from blood. The receptor source for this set is a man aged 18 to 29 in good health.

Points on this clone: Germline and junction disagree at one end, which may indicate a read error. The genes are TRBV2 and TRBJ2-4, with D unresolved. This CDR3 is built from 13 residues. Germline CDR1 is SNHLY and CDR2 is FYNNEI. CDR3 sequence (DNA): TGTGCCTGCAGGACGTTAGCCAAAAACATTCAGTACTTC. This encodes CACRTLAKNIQYF.

The chain joins TRBV18 to TRBJ2-5; D is perhaps TRBD1 (5 bases). V lost 6 bases and J lost 1, with 6 bases in between. The V gene's germline CDR1 is KGHSH and CDR2 LQKENI. This CDR3 has 12 residues. The CDR3 DNA reads as TGTGCCAGCTCCGACAGCCAAGAGACCCAGTACTTC. It translates to CASSDSQETQYF.

The sample holds a few counts of this clone. This chain connects TRBV15 to TRBJ2-2; D remains ambiguous. Per germline, CDR1 LNHNV and CDR2 YYDKDF (reference sequence). The CDR3 is 14 amino acids. The V gene lost 4 bases and the J gene lost 2 bases, with 8 bases spanning the gap. The CDR3 coding sequence is TGTGCCACCAGCATCACACAAAACACCGGGGAGCTGTTTTTT. Its translation: CATSITQNTGELFF.

The sample holds a few counts of this clone. This specimen includes other DNA sequences encoding the same CDR3. This chain uses TRBV30 with TRBJ2-3, with D perhaps being TRBD1 or TRBD2 (6 bases each). Germline CDR1 is GTSNPN and CDR2 is SVGIG (reference sequence). V lost 0 bases and J lost 4, with 8 bases in between. The length of the CDR3 is 13 residues. CDR3 sequence (DNA): TGTGCCTGGAGTGTTAGGGGGGCAGATACGCAGTATTTT. This translates into CAWSVRGADTQYF.

The chain joins TRBV30 to TRBJ2-5; the D is unclear. The V gene lost 8 bases and the J gene lost 5 bases, with 21 bases spanning the gap. CDR3 length equals 14 residues. Germline V gene lookup returns CDR1 GTSNPN and CDR2 SVGIG (reference sequence). The CDR3 DNA follows: TGTGCCCATCAATCGGACGGATTGAGGGAGACCCAGTACTTC. It specifies CAHQSDGLRETQYF.

This clone was counted a few times. The chain recombines TRBV7-3 with TRBJ1-2, with no clear D. Germline values: CDR1 SGHTA, CDR2 FQGTGA. Trimming shortened V by 5 bases and J by 8 bases, and 9 bases separated the two germline ends. The CDR3 covers 11 residues. The CDR3 nucleotides are TGTGCCAGCAGCCGCACCGACGGCTACACCTTC. Its protein product is CASSRTDGYTF.

The gene calls are TRBV4-1 and TRBJ2-7; either TRBD1 or TRBD2 may supply D (5 bases each). The V end lost 1 base, the J end lost 4 bases, and 11 bases lay between the germline ends. The CDR3 totals 14 residues. Germline CDR1 and CDR2: MGHRA and YSYEKL. CDR3 region: CASSQVGDQYEQYF. CDR3 bases: TGCGCCAGCAGCCAAGTGGGGGACCAGTACGAGCAGTACTTC.

This clone came up a few times. Other DNA sequences in the same sample also yield this CDR3. The V call is TRBV27, the J call TRBJ1-2; 8 bases map to TRBD1. The V gene end was trimmed by 6 bases and the J gene end by 4 bases; junction bases not matched to a gene: 4. The CDR3 runs 13 residues. Germline CDR1 MNHEY, CDR2 SMNVEV (reference sequence). The CDR3 loop reads CASSSTGGYGYTF. Here the CDR3 DNA reads TGTGCCAGCAGCTCCACAGGGGGCTATGGCTACACCTTC.

As concerns this clone: Other DNA sequences in the same sample also yield this CDR3. This chain connects TRBV29-1 to TRBJ2-1, with a possible D match to TRBD1 (5 bases). Germline V lookup: CDR1 SQVTM, CDR2 ANQGSEA. The CDR3 has 13 residues. V lost 6 bases and J lost 12, with 21 bases in between. As DNA, the CDR3 is TGCAGCGTGGCCCGGCGGCTAGGGGCTTCGCAGTTCTTC. Translation gives CSVARRLGASQFF.

This clone was recorded a few times. The chain uses TRBV10-3 and TRBJ1-2; D not resolved. V was pared by 4 bases and J by 6 bases, with 6 bases between. CDR3 length: 11 residues. Germline loops: CDR1 ENHRY, CDR2 SYGVKD. The CDR3 spells CAISAEHGYTF. Written as DNA, the CDR3 is TGTGCCATCAGTGCAGAGCATGGCTACACCTTC.

This clone has only a few counts. The chain is built from TRBV29-1 and TRBJ2-1, with D possibly matching TRBD1 (6 bases). Germline loops: CDR1 SQVTM, CDR2 ANQGSEA. This CDR3 spans 13 amino acids. The germline V and J ends were trimmed by 6 bases and 2 bases, with 11 bases remaining between them. This CDR3 reads CSVSHRAYNEQFF. DNA of the CDR3: TGCAGCGTGAGTCACAGGGCCTACAATGAGCAGTTCTTC.

This sequence joins TRBV6-5 and TRBJ1-2; 7 bases map to TRBD1. This CDR3 is 13 amino acids long. V trimming: 5 bases; J trimming: 5 bases; junction bases outside the gene matches: 5. The germline CDR1 and CDR2 sequences are MNHEY and SVGAGI. The CDR3 DNA reads TGTGCCAGCAGTAAGGGACAGCCTTATGGCTACACCTTC. Protein sequence: CASSKGQPYGYTF.

This clone was seen more than once but under ten times. The chain combines TRBV5-1 with TRBJ1-2, with 8 bases lining up with TRBD1. CDR1 SGHRS and CDR2 YFSETQ come from the germline V gene. CDR3 length: 15 amino acids. J gave up 6 bases and V 4 bases, and 11 bases lay outside the gene matches. CDR3 sequence: CASSLSGQGRDGYTF. The CDR3 nucleotides are TGCGCCAGCAGCCTCTCAGGACAGGGAAGGGATGGCTACACCTTC.

The gene calls are TRBV11-2 and TRBJ2-3, with 9 bases aligning to TRBD1. V shed 0 bases, J shed 8 bases, and the junction held 9 bases outside the gene matches. Germline V gene sequence: CDR1 SGHAT, CDR2 FQNNGV. This CDR3 is 16 amino acids long. The CDR3 here is CASSLEQGAHIGTQYF. CDR3 in DNA: TGTGCCAGCAGCTTAGAACAGGGGGCACACATCGGTACGCAGTATTTT.

This clone was observed a handful of times. This sequence joins TRBV19 and TRBJ2-6, with D maybe TRBD1 (6 bases). The germline V gene has CDR1 LNHDA and CDR2 SQIVND (reference sequence). The CDR3 runs 16 residues. Trimming stripped 5 bases from V and 4 bases from J, with 15 bases between. The CDR3 sequence is CASSLPRGLGANVLTF. The CDR3 nucleotides are TGTGCCAGTAGTCTACCAAGGGGGTTAGGGGCCAACGTCCTGACTTTC.

The gene calls are TRBV19 and TRBJ2-7; TRBD1 matches 10 bases. Germline V gives CDR1 LNHDA, CDR2 SQIVND (reference sequence). Germline trimming cut 7 bases from V and 3 bases from J; bases unmatched to any gene: 9. The CDR3 loop spans 15 amino acids. The CDR3 loop reads CASMTPGQGRYEQYF. CDR3 DNA: TGTGCCAGTATGACACCGGGACAGGGGCGCTACGAGCAGTACTTC.

This clone was seen more than once but under ten times. The chain has TRBV27 and TRBJ2-1; D perhaps matches TRBD2 (5 bases). Germline CDR1 MNHEY, CDR2 SMNVEV (reference sequence). The CDR3 is 14 residues long. Deletions cut 3 bases from V and 1 base from J, with 7 bases between. CDR3 DNA sequence: TGTGCCAGCAGTTTCGCGGGTTCCTACAATGAGCAGTTCTTC. Translating gives CASSFAGSYNEQFF.